This T cell receptor (beta chain) came from a study of CXCR3-negative and CXCR3-positive naive CD8 T cells. General observations from the study: Whereas both naive subsets had comparably high diversity, memory CD8+ cells had much lower diversity. For CXCR3-positive naive cells, TRB CDR3s were more hydrophobic than those of CXCR3-negative naive cells. It was found that naive subsets had comparable surface CD5, and TCR strength was inferred from TRB CDR3 properties. Unlike memory cells, which differed, naive CXCR3-negative and CXCR3-positive cells had similar TRBV-TRBJ usage.

UMI-labeled TRB cDNA libraries were prepared by 5' RACE. TCRdb reprocessed the 5' RACE reads and stores each CDR3 protein as one record, lacking DNA. The table lists about 5,000 distinct CDR3 sequences. CD45RO-CCR7+CD27+CD95- expression identified naive CD8+ T cells. The germline CDR1 and CDR2 sequences are SGHRS and YFSETQ. This CDR3 is built from 15 residues. In terms of frequency, this clonotype is medium-sized. The antigen is undetermined. Specimen: naive CXCR3+ CD8+ T cells from blood. The subset was: CD45RO-CCR7+CD27+CD95- naive CD8+ T cells expressing CXCR3 (TNR3+). The chain has TRBV5-1 and TRBJ2-3; without DNA, the TCRdb call of TRBD2 cannot be checked. This clonotype was obtained from a human donor in good health. Some clones in this sample may be carry-over from other donors' samples. The CDR3 spells CASSLAGGPADTQYF.